These 25 T cell receptor beta chains were sequenced from one sample in a study of blood T cell repertoires in COVID-19. Clones were sequenced by immunoSEQ multiplex PCR, and TCRdb holds only the in-frame ones, with some missing. The data hold roughly 100,000 clones, with approximately 87% observed a single time. The sequencing sample was made of peripheral blood. All receptors derive from a man between 50 and 59 years old with acute or convalescent COVID-19.

The chain joins TRBV19 to TRBJ2-3, with a tentative D call TRBD1 (5 bases). The CDR3 extends over 14 amino acids. Germline values: CDR1 LNHDA, CDR2 SQIVND (reference sequence). Trimming removed 3 bases from V and 2 bases from J, with 9 bases in between. The CDR3 bases are TGTGCCAGTAGTATGATAGGGGTCACAGATACGCAGTATTTT. It codes for CASSMIGVTDTQYF.

The chain couples TRBV2 to TRBJ2-7; 7 bases map to TRBD1. Germline V gene data show CDR1 as SNHLY and CDR2 as FYNNEI. CDR3 size: 13 residues. V was pared by 8 bases and J by 3 bases, with 7 bases of the junction left unmatched. The CDR3 spells CASLGDSYYEQYF. For the CDR3, the DNA is TGTGCCAGCCTAGGGGACAGTTACTACGAGCAGTACTTC.

The chain is built from TRBV24-1 and TRBJ2-7, with D possibly TRBD1 on 6 matching bases. Germline V lookup: CDR1 KGHDR, CDR2 SFDVKD. The CDR3 covers 13 residues. The V and J ends lost 2 bases and 5 bases respectively, with 9 bases between them. CDR3 sequence (DNA): TGTGCCACCAGTGATTGGGCAGGGGACGAGCAGTACTTC. It translates to CATSDWAGDEQYF.

The chain carries TRBV5-1 and TRBJ2-2; tentatively, D is TRBD2 (5 bases). V dropped 3 bases and J dropped 8 bases, with 14 bases sitting between them. Germline V gene lookup returns CDR1 SGHRS and CDR2 YFSETQ. CDR3 length: 14 residues. CDR3 nucleotide sequence: TGCGCCAGCAGCTCCCTGGTGGAGGTAGGGGAGCTGTTTTTT. It specifies CASSSLVEVGELFF.

This clone was recorded once. The chain is built from TRBV7-8 and TRBJ2-1; the D is unclear. Germline V gene sequence: CDR1 SGHVS, CDR2 FQNEAQ. The CDR3 spans 13 residues. The ends were cut back, 1 base at V and 9 bases at J, with 10 bases in the middle. This chain's CDR3 is CASSLVIAGEQFF. The CDR3 DNA is TGTGCCAGCAGCTTAGTTATAGCCGGTGAGCAGTTCTTC.

The V call is TRBV7-9, the J call TRBJ2-3, with 10 nucleotides matching TRBD2. CDR1 is SEHNR and CDR2 is FQNEAQ in the germline V gene (reference sequence). V lost 8 bases, J lost 5 bases, and 13 bases stayed unmatched. The CDR3 runs to 16 residues. For the CDR3, the DNA is TGTGCCAGCCGCCGCGGGAGCGGGAGGGCCGGAGATACGCAGTATTTT. It encodes CASRRGSGRAGDTQYF.

The chain carries TRBV5-6 and TRBJ2-7; possibly TRBD2 for D (7 bases). V dropped 4 bases and J dropped 5 bases, with 13 bases sitting between them. This CDR3 is 13 amino acids long. The germline CDR1 and CDR2 sequences are SGHDT and YYEEEE. For the CDR3, the DNA is TGTGCCAGCAGCCCCCTGGGGGGGCACGAGCAGTACTTC. It specifies CASSPLGGHEQYF.

V gene TRBV3-1 (or the pseudogene TRBV3-2) combines with J gene TRBJ2-5; D is possibly TRBD1 (5 bases). Trimming cost V 4 bases and J 5 bases, with 14 bases left between them. In germline, CDR1 is LGHDT, CDR2 YNNKEL (reference sequence). The length of the CDR3 is 14 residues. The CDR3 loop is CASSPTGPGETQYF. The CDR3 nucleotides read TGTGCCAGCAGCCCAACAGGACCAGGGGAGACCCAGTACTTC.

The V gene is TRBV11-2, the J gene TRBJ1-5; D remains unclear. The V gene lost 1 base and the J gene lost 1 base, with 8 bases spanning the gap. This CDR3 has 15 amino acids. Germline CDR1 reads SGHAT; CDR2 reads FQNNGV. The CDR3 here is CASSLVGGSNQPQHF. The CDR3, as DNA: TGTGCCAGCAGCTTAGTCGGCGGGAGCAATCAGCCCCAGCATTTT.

This sequence joins TRBV20-1 and TRBJ2-7; TRBD1 agrees at 7 bases. V lost 7 bases and J lost 10; bases outside the gene matches: 10. The CDR3 sequence is 11 residues long. Germline CDR1 DFQATT, CDR2 SNEGSKA (reference sequence). The CDR3 bases are TGCAGTGTAGGGAAGGGGGCAGGTCAGTACTTC. Its protein is CSVGKGAGQYF.

The V and J genes are TRBV11-2 and TRBJ1-2; D is uncertain. Between the trimmed V and J ends, which lost 1 base and 0 bases, there was a span of 6 bases. Germline V lookup: CDR1 SGHAT, CDR2 FQNNGV. This CDR3 contains 14 residues. Here the CDR3 DNA reads TGTGCCAGCAGCTTAGCCCTTTCTAACTATGGCTACACCTTC. This gives the protein CASSLALSNYGYTF. The whole variable domain, remainder taken from reference TRBV11-2 and TRBJ1-2, is EAGVAQSPRYKIIEKRQSVAFWCNPISGHATLYWYQQILGQGPKLLIQFQNNGVVDDSQLPKDRFSAERLKGVDSTLKIQPAKLEDSAVYLCASSLALSNYGYTFGSGTRLTVV.

This clone has a single count. V is TRBV5-6 and J is TRBJ1-6; perhaps TRBD1 as D (6 bases). This CDR3 is 14 amino acids long. Per germline, CDR1 SGHDT and CDR2 YYEEEE. Trimming removed 2 bases at V and 8 bases at J, with 11 bases between. CDR3: CASSFLQGDSPLHF. The CDR3 DNA follows: TGTGCCAGCAGCTTCTTACAGGGAGATTCACCCCTCCACTTT.

V and J are TRBV10-3 and TRBJ1-5, with 7 nucleotides matching TRBD1. The V and J ends lost 6 bases and 3 bases, in that order; junction bases with no gene match: 5. The CDR3 is 14 residues long. Germline CDR1 ENHRY, CDR2 SYGVKD. CDR3 nucleotide sequence: TGTGCCATCAGCCCGGGACAGTTCAATCAGCCCCAGCATTTT. Translating gives CAISPGQFNQPQHF.

The chain links TRBV30 to TRBJ1-1, with D perhaps matching TRBD1 (5 bases). Trimming took 1 base from V and 2 from J, leaving 11 bases between them. There are 14 residues in the CDR3. Germline V lookup: CDR1 GTSNPN, CDR2 SVGIG (reference sequence). CDR3 in amino acids: CAWSAQGFNTEAFF. CDR3 coding DNA: TGTGCCTGGAGTGCTCAGGGCTTCAACACTGAAGCTTTCTTT.

The chain joins TRBV24-1 to TRBJ2-1; TRBD2 matches at 10 bases. With V trimmed by 1 base and J by 2 bases, 7 bases remained unmatched. In germline, CDR1 is KGHDR, CDR2 SFDVKD. The CDR3 loop spans 18 amino acids. The CDR3 sequence: CATSDLGGLALTYNEQFF. CDR3 coding DNA: TGTGCCACCAGTGATTTAGGGGGACTAGCGCTAACCTACAATGAGCAGTTCTTC.

The rearrangement links TRBV5-1 to TRBJ2-5, with TRBD1 identical over 9 bases. V shed 3 bases and J 5 bases; nucleotides not matched to a gene: 2. The CDR3 covers 13 residues. The germline gives CDR1 SGHRS, CDR2 YFSETQ. The CDR3 DNA reads as TGCGCCAGCAGCTGGGACAGGGTTGAGACCCAGTACTTC. Protein sequence: CASSWDRVETQYF.

This chain uses TRBV3-1 (or the pseudogene TRBV3-2) with TRBJ1-1; TRBD1 might be the D (6 bases). This CDR3 has 15 residues. Germline V lookup: CDR1 LGHDT, CDR2 YNNKEL (reference sequence). With 4 bases removed from V and 5 bases from J, the gap between germline ends came to 17 bases. CDR3 coding DNA: TGTGCCAGCAGCCGACGAAGACAGGCCGGAACTGAAGCTTTCTTT. It codes for CASSRRRQAGTEAFF.

V usage is TRBV20-1 and J usage is TRBJ2-7; TRBD2 aligns across 11 bases. There are 16 residues in the CDR3. The germline V gene encodes CDR1 DFQATT and CDR2 SNEGSKA (reference sequence). Losses at the gene ends were 3 bases for V and 1 base for J; bases not matched to a gene: 8. The CDR3 nucleotides read TGCAGTGCTAGTGGGACTAGCGGATTACCTTCCTACGAGCAGTACTTC. It translates to CSASGTSGLPSYEQYF.

The CDR3 reads CASSVGTGLSGNTIYF. The CDR3, as DNA: TGTGCCAGCAGCGTCGGGACAGGTCTCTCTGGAAACACCATATATTTT. The rearrangement joins TRBV9 to TRBJ1-3; 8 positions agree with TRBD1. With V trimmed by 2 bases and J by 0 bases, 4 bases remained unmatched. CDR3 length: 16 residues. From germline, CDR1 is SGDLS and CDR2 YYNGEE.

The chain couples TRBV3-1 (or the pseudogene TRBV3-2) to TRBJ2-1, with 12 bases matching TRBD2. The CDR3 loop spans 16 amino acids. With 1 base clipped from V and 7 bases from J, the junction kept 5 bases outside the gene matches. Germline values: CDR1 LGHDT, CDR2 YNNKEL (reference sequence). CDR3 DNA: TGTGCCAGCAGCCAAGCGACTAGCGGGAGTGGTAATGAGCAGTTCTTC. It codes for CASSQATSGSGNEQFF.

Concerning this clone: One junction end does not reproduce the germline sequence, and a read error may be involved. DNA for the CDR3: TGTGCTAGTGGTCTGGTAGGGGCGATTCCAACTAATGAAAAACTGTTTTTT. This translates into CASGLVGAIPTNEKLFF. V is TRBV12-5 and J is TRBJ1-4, with TRBD1 as a possible D gene (5 bases). The CDR3 loop spans 17 amino acids. Per the germline V gene, CDR1 is LGHNT and CDR2 is FRNRAP.

The rearrangement uses TRBV18 and TRBJ2-7; TRBD1 aligns across 11 bases. The CDR3 runs 18 residues. V lost 6 bases, J lost 0 bases, and 13 bases stayed unmatched. CDR1 KGHSH and CDR2 LQKENI come from the germline V gene. The CDR3 bases are TGTGCCAGCTCTCCCAGGGACAGGGGGACCTTAAGCTCCTACGAGCAGTACTTC. This sequence encodes CASSPRDRGTLSSYEQYF.

The chain carries TRBV7-9 and TRBJ1-1; 10 bases fit TRBD1. CDR1 is SEHNR and CDR2 is FQNEAQ in the germline V gene (reference sequence). J was trimmed by 5 bases and V by 5 bases; bases with no gene match: 5. The CDR3 is 14 residues long. This CDR3 is CASSTPGQGTEAFF. CDR3 bases: TGTGCCAGCAGCACACCGGGACAGGGGACTGAAGCTTTCTTT.

The chain couples TRBV6-5 to TRBJ2-1, with a possible D match to TRBD2 (6 bases). V dropped 7 bases and J dropped 7 bases, with 20 bases sitting between them. The germline gives CDR1 MNHEY, CDR2 SVGAGI. CDR3 length: 15 amino acids. DNA of the CDR3: TGTGCCAGCACCCGACGGGAGCTCGTTCAGAATGAGCAGTTCTTC. The encoded protein is CASTRRELVQNEQFF.

V gene TRBV3-1 (or the pseudogene TRBV3-2) combines with J gene TRBJ2-7, with 7 bases matching TRBD1. This CDR3 contains 16 residues. CDR1 and CDR2 (germline): LGHDT, YNNKEL (reference sequence). Trimming at V came to 4 bases and at J to 4 bases, leaving 13 bases not matched to a gene. The CDR3 spells CASSPVGGYRDYEQYF. The CDR3 DNA is TGTGCCAGCAGCCCGGTAGGGGGCTACCGTGATTACGAGCAGTACTTC.